Sequencing of this TCR beta chain was carried out in a study of CD8+ T cells in alopecia areata. RNA was extracted and reverse transcribed into cDNA as the sequencing template. This table comes from immunoSEQ multiplex PCR, and its TCRdb copy is limited to in-frame clones, with some not included. The sample lists 100,000 to 150,000 clones, about 50% occurring once. Study-level results: Mice gave a clearer picture of TCR sharing than patients did, possibly for HLA-related reasons.

The study team obtained lesional scalp punch biopsies and peripheral blood from alopecia areata patients. As concerns this clone: Antigen: not known.

This TCR came from a human donor with alopecia areata. Input material: NKG2D-low CD8+ T cells sorted from blood.

The CDR3 coding sequence is TGCAGCGTTGAAGATACCCTATTAGGCTCTGGGGCCAACGTCCTGACTTTC. Translating gives CSVEDTLLGSGANVLTF. This rearrangement joins TRBV29-1 to TRBJ2-6, with D uncertain. The V gene lost 0 bases and the J gene lost 0 bases, with 12 bases spanning the gap. Germline V gene sequence: CDR1 SQVTM, CDR2 ANQGSEA. The CDR3 extends over 17 amino acids.